The clone carrying this TCR beta chain was observed a handful of times. Libraries were prepared by immunoSEQ multiplex PCR; TCRdb keeps only in-frame clonotypes and omits some of them. The table shows around 280,000 clones, with roughly 85% occurring only once. This CDR3 region has 13 residues. Deletions cut 5 bases from V and 4 bases from J, with 9 bases between. Germline CDR1 reads SGHTA; CDR2 reads FQGNSA. The entry originates in a study of blood T cell repertoires in COVID-19. The chain employs TRBV7-2 and TRBJ2-1; D gene uncertain. Sequenced input: PBMCs or T cells enriched from blood (not recorded which). This TCR came from a woman aged 35 to 49 who had recovered from COVID-19. CDR3 in amino acids: CASSPGVYNEQFF. The CDR3 DNA reads TGTGCCAGCAGCCCCGGAGTTTACAATGAGCAGTTCTTC.